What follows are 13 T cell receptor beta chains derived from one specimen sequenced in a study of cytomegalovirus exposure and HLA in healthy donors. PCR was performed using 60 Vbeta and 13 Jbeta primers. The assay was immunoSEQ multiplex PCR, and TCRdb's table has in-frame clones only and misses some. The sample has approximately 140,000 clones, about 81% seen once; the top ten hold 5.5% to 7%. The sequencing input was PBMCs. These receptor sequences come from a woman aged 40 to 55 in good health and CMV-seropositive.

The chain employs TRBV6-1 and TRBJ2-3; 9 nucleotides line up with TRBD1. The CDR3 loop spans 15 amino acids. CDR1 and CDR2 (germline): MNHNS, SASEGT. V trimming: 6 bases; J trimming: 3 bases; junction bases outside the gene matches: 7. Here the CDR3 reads CASSPQGALTDTQYF. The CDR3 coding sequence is TGTGCCAGCAGCCCACAGGGGGCGCTTACAGATACGCAGTATTTT.

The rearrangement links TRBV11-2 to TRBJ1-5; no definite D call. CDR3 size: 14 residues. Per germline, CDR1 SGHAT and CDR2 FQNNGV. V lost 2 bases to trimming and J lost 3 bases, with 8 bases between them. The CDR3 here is CASSLSSPNQPQHF. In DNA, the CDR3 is TGTGCCAGCAGCTTATCGTCCCCCAATCAGCCCCAGCATTTT.

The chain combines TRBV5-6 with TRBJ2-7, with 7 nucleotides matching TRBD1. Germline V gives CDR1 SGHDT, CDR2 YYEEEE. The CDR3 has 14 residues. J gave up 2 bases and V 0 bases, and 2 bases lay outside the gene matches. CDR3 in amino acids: CASSLGQGAYEQYF. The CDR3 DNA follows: TGTGCCAGCAGCTTGGGGCAGGGGGCCTACGAGCAGTACTTC. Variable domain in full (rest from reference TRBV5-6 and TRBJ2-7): DAGVTQSPTHLIKTRGQQVTLRCSPKSGHDTVSWYQQALGQGPQFIFQYYEEEERQRGNFPDRFSGHQFPNYSSELNVNALLLGDSALYLCASSLGQGAYEQYFGPGTRLTVT.

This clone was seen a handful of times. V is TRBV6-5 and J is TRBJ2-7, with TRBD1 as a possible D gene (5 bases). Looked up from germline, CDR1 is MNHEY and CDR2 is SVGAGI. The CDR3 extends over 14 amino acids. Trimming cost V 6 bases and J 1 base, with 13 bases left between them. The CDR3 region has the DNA TGTGCCAGCAGGACGACAGCAATTTCCTACGAGCAGTACTTC. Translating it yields CASRTTAISYEQYF.

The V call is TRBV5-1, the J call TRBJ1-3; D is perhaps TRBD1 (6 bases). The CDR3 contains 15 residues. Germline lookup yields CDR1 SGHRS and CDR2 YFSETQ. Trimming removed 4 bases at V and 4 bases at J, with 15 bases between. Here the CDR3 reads CASSAETGAGNTIYF. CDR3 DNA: TGCGCCAGCAGCGCGGAGACAGGAGCGGGAAACACCATATATTTT.

For the CDR3, the DNA is TGTGCCATCAGTGAAGGGACAGGGCCTCGTAGCGAGACCCAGTACTTC. It encodes CAISEGTGPRSETQYF. The chain couples TRBV10-3 to TRBJ2-5; 9 nucleotides line up with TRBD1. There are 16 residues in the CDR3. The junction had 10 bases not matched to a gene; V was cut back by 3 bases and J by 5 bases. CDR1 and CDR2 from the germline V gene are ENHRY and SYGVKD.

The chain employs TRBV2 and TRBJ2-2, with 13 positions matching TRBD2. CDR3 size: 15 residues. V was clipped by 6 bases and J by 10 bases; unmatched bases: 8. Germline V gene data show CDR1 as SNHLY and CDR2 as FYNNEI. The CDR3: CASRVTSGGAAELFF. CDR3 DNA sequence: TGTGCCAGCAGGGTAACTAGCGGGGGGGCCGCGGAGCTGTTTTTT.

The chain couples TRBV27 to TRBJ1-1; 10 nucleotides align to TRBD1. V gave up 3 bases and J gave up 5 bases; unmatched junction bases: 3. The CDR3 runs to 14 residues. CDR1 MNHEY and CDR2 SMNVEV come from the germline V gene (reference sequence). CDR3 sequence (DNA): TGTGCCAGCAGTTTCGACAGGGGGCGGACTGAAGCTTTCTTT. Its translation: CASSFDRGRTEAFF.

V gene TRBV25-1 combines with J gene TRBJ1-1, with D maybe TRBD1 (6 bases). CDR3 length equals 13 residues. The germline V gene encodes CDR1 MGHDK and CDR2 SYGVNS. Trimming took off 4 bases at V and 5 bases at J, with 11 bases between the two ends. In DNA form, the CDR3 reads TGTGCCAGCAGTGCCACAGGGAGAACTGAAGCTTTCTTT. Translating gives CASSATGRTEAFF.

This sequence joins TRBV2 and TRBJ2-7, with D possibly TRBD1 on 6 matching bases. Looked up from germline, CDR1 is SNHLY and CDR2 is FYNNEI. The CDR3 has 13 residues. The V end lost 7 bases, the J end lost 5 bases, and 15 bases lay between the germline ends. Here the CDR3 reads CASKQQGINEQYF. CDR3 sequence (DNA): TGTGCCAGCAAGCAACAGGGCATCAACGAGCAGTACTTC.

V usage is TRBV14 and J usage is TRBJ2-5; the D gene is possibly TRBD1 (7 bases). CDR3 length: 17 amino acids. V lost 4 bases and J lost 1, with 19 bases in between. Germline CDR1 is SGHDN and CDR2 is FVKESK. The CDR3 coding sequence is TGTGCCAGCAGCCCCACGGAGGGGGCCCCCATCCAAGAGACCCAGTACTTC. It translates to CASSPTEGAPIQETQYF.

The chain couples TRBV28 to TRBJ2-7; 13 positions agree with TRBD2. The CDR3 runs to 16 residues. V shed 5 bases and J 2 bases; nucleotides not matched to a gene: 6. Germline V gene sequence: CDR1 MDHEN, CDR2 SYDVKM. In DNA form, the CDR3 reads TGTGCCAGCAGTGGGACTAGCGGGATATTACCCTACGAGCAGTACTTC. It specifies CASSGTSGILPYEQYF.

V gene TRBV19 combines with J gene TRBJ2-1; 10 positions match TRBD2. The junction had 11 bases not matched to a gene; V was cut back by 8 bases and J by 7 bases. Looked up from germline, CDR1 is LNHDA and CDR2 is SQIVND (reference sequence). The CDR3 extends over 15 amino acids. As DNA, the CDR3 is TGTGCCAGTGGACCTCTAGCGGGAGAGGGGAATGAGCAGTTCTTC. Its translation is CASGPLAGEGNEQFF.